The clone carrying this T cell receptor (beta chain) showed up many times. The antigen is not known. Samples came from axillary lymph nodes draining the breast cancer. TCRdb reanalysed the multiplex PCR reads using MiXCR and keeps one entry per CDR3 protein. The table includes about 230,000 distinct CDR3 sequences, approximately 30% detected once. The length of the CDR3 is 15 residues. Between the trimmed V and J ends, which lost 4 bases and 1 base, there was a span of 16 bases. Germline lookup yields CDR1 DFQATT and CDR2 SNEGSKA (reference sequence). The sample belongs to a study of breast tumors, draining lymph nodes, adjacent tissues. Study-wide results and limits: Data fit most tumor T cells coming from lymph node, expanding in tumor. Tumor TCR diversity was below lymph nodes but above nontumor tissue. Luminal-like breast cancer showed significantly higher tumor–nontumor repertoire similarity than basal-like. That most tumor T cells come from lymph nodes remained unproven.

Sequencing input: axillary lymph node tissue. The rearrangement links TRBV20-1 to TRBJ1-1; D uncertain. This TCR came from a female donor with breast cancer. Some clones in this sample may be carry-over from other donors' samples. The CDR3 DNA sequence: TGCAGTGCTAACAGACGAGGACGTCAGAACACTGAAGCTTTCTTT. As protein: CSANRRGRQNTEAFF.